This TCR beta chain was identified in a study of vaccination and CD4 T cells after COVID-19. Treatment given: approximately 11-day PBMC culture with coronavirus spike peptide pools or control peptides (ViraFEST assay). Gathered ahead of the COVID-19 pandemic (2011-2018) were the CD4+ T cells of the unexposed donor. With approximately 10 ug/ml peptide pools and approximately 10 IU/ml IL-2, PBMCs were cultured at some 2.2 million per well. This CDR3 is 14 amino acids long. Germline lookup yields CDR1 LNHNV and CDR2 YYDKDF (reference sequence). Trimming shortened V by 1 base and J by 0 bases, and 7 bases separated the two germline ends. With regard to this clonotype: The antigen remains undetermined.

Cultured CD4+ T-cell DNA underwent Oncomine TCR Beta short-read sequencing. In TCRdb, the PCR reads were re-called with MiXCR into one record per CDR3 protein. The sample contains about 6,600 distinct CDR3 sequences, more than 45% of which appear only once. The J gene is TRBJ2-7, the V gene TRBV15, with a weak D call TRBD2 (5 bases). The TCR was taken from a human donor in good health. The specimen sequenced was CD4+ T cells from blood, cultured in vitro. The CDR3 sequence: CATSRARDSYEQYF. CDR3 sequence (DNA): TGTGCCACCAGCAGAGCTCGGGACTCCTACGAGCAGTACTTC.